Listed below are T cell receptor beta chains from one sample, sequenced in a study of response to subunit inactivated influenza vaccine. TCRdb analysed the RT-PCR reads with MiXCR anew, one entry per CDR3 protein. Here the sample spans roughly 760,000 distinct CDR3 sequences, 20% to 25% being singletons. The specimen was PBMCs from blood, collected around 5 days after vaccination. Every receptor here comes from a man over 45 who received an inactivated influenza vaccine. Both conserved end residues are part of each CDR3. A D gene is named only where the DNA matches it firmly. Clone size is given for some rows only: seen once, a few or many times, or a class if the clone is expanded.

TRBV12-3/TRBV12-4	TRBJ2-3	TRBD2	few	TGTGCCAGCAGCCGGACTAGCGGAATGAGCACAGATACGCAGTATTTT	CASSRTSGMSTDTQYF
TRBV20-1	TRBJ2-5	TRBD1	few	TGCAGTGCTGTACGGACAGGGATAGAGACCCAGTACTTC	CSAVRTGIETQYF
TRBV11-2	TRBJ2-2	TRBD1	NA	TGTGCCAGCAGCCCCGGGACAGGGAATGCCGGGGAGCTGTTTTTT	CASSPGTGNAGELFF
TRBV20-1	TRBJ2-1	NA	few	TGCAGTGCTACGGAGGGGGGGCTTACTTACAATGAGCAGTTCTTC	CSATEGGLTYNEQFF
TRBV12-3/TRBV12-4	TRBJ2-7	NA	NA	TGTGCCAGCAGAAAAAAGGGGGTCGTCTACGAGCAGTACTTC	CASRKKGVVYEQYF
TRBV6-4	TRBJ1-1	NA	NA	TGTGCCAGCAGTGACAACTCCGGAGGGGACACTGAAGCTTTCTTT	CASSDNSGGDTEAFF
TRBV27	TRBJ2-3	NA	few	TGTGCCAGCAGTTCCGCTCGGACGGGACTCCTGACCCTCCGAACTAGCACAGATACGCAGTATTTT	CASSSARTGLLTLRTSTDTQYF
TRBV24-1	TRBJ2-1	NA	few	TGTGCCACCTCGACCTGGTCCAATGACAATGAGCAGTTCTTC	CATSTWSNDNEQFF
TRBV6-6	TRBJ1-5	NA	NA	TGTGCCAGCAGATTGACAGCAGATCAGCCCCAGCATTTT	CASRLTADQPQHF
TRBV5-1	TRBJ2-1	TRBD2	many	TGCGCCAGCAGCTTTGAAAGCGGGGGGCCCTACAATGAGCAGTTCTTC	CASSFESGGPYNEQFF
TRBV4-1	TRBJ1-1	NA	NA	TGCGCCAGCAGCCAAGCAAGACAGACTGAAGCTTTCTTT	CASSQARQTEAFF
TRBV14	TRBJ1-1	NA	NA	TGTGCCAGCAGCCACTCGAAAAGGAACACTGAAGCTTTCTTT	CASSHSKRNTEAFF
TRBV7-9	TRBJ2-2	NA	NA	TGTGCCAGCAGCACGGGGCGGGGACAGAACACCGGGGAGCTGTTTTTT	CASSTGRGQNTGELFF
TRBV5-4	TRBJ2-3	NA	few	TGTGCCAGCAGCTTAGCAGGTGGTTGGCAGTATTTT	CASSLAGGWQYF
TRBV21-1	TRBJ2-5	NA	NA	TGTGCCAGCAGAAGACAGGGCAGGGGCCAAGAGACCCAGTACTTC	CASRRQGRGQETQYF
TRBV28	TRBJ1-4	NA	once	TGTGCCAGCAGATTGGGAGCCTTCAACAATGAAAAACTGTTTTTT	CASRLGAFNNEKLFF
TRBV30	TRBJ2-7	NA	NA	TGTGCCTGGAATGGTGGTATATCCTACGAGCAGTACTTC	CAWNGGISYEQYF
TRBV5-5	TRBJ2-2	TRBD2	NA	TGTGCCAGCAGCTTGGCCGGGGGGATAACGAACACCGGGGAGCTGTTTTTT	CASSLAGGITNTGELFF
TRBV20-1	TRBJ2-7	NA	few	TGCAGTGCGAACACTAACACCTACGAGCAGTACTTC	CSANTNTYEQYF
TRBV5-6	TRBJ2-1	TRBD2	few	TGTGCCAGCAGCCTGGCCCTAGCGGGGGTCTACAATGAGCAGTTCTTC	CASSLALAGVYNEQFF
TRBV12-3/TRBV12-4	TRBJ2-7	NA	NA	TGTGCCAGCAGTTTATTATTGGCCAGGGAAACCTACGAGCAGTACTTC	CASSLLLARETYEQYF
TRBV6-2/TRBV6-3	TRBJ2-3	TRBD2	NA	TGTGCCAGCACCGGCGATCTAGCGGGAGGCACAGATACGCAGTATTTT	CASTGDLAGGTDTQYF
TRBV6-1	TRBJ2-3	NA	few	TGTGCCAGCAGACATGGGGGGATCCGGGACAGCACAGATACGCAGTATTTT	CASRHGGIRDSTDTQYF
TRBV7-9	TRBJ1-5	TRBD1	NA	TGTGCCAGCAGCCTTGACAGGGAAGTCAATCAGCCCCAGCATTTT	CASSLDREVNQPQHF
TRBV5-6	TRBJ2-2	TRBD1	NA	TGTGCCAGCAGCCCGGTGGGACAGGGTAGTGCCGGGGAGCTGTTTTTT	CASSPVGQGSAGELFF
TRBV4-3	TRBJ2-3	TRBD2	few	TGCGCCAGCAGCCAAGGGAGCCCATTGGCCAGCGGGGGTGCCAGTGATACGCAGTATTTT	CASSQGSPLASGGASDTQYF
TRBV10-2	TRBJ2-7	NA	NA	TGCGCCAGCAGTGCTACAGGGTGGGGAGACGAGCAGTACTTC	CASSATGWGDEQYF
TRBV12-3/TRBV12-4	TRBJ1-4	NA	NA	TGTGCCAGCAGTCGCCGGGAGGGTGTTGAAAAACTGTTTTTT	CASSRREGVEKLFF
TRBV28	TRBJ2-7	TRBD2	NA	TGTGCCAGCAGCCCTTCCGGACTAGAAAATTACGAGCAGTACTTC	CASSPSGLENYEQYF
TRBV2	TRBJ2-7	TRBD2	NA	TGTGCCAGCAGACGGACTAGCGGGGCCCTTTACGAGCAGTACTTC	CASRRTSGALYEQYF
TRBV7-9	TRBJ2-5	NA	many	TGTGCCAGCAGCCGCGACAGGGAGGGAGAGACCCAGTACTTC	CASSRDREGETQYF
TRBV5-4	TRBJ2-1	NA	NA	TGTGCCAGCAGCTTGGGTGGAGTCCTGGGGTCGCAGTTCTTC	CASSLGGVLGSQFF
TRBV7-2	TRBJ2-7	NA	NA	TGTGCCAGCAGCCCCCAACAGGGATGGTACGAGCAGTACTTC	CASSPQQGWYEQYF
TRBV5-1	TRBJ1-2	NA	few	TGCGCCAGCAGCTCCGGAGGTGGAATCTATGGCTACACCTTC	CASSSGGGIYGYTF
TRBV7-3	TRBJ2-1	TRBD2	NA	TGTGCCAGCAAGAAAACTAGCGCTTACAATGAGCAGTTCTTC	CASKKTSAYNEQFF
TRBV5-1	TRBJ2-2	TRBD1	few	TGCGCCAGCAGCTTCACGCCCCTGACAGGGGGAAAATACACCGGGGAGCTGTTTTTT	CASSFTPLTGGKYTGELFF
TRBV28	TRBJ2-7	NA	few	TGTGCCAGCAGTTTGAGGGGCGATGGGATTTACGAGCAGTACTTC	CASSLRGDGIYEQYF